These T cell receptor beta chains were read from a single sample in a study of beta chain features in type 1 diabetes. TCRdb's copy holds only in-frame clones and misses some; the assay was immunoSEQ multiplex PCR. Of 300,000 to 350,000 clones in the sample, roughly 13% were seen once. The sample was naive CD4+ T cells from blood. The receptors stem from a woman aged 18-29 years with type 1 diabetes. Both conserved end residues are part of each CDR3. Fields, in order: D gene, J gene, clone size, V gene, CDR3 protein, CDR3 DNA. D genes are given only for firm matches. Clone size, where shown, is once, few, many, or a class for clones that have expanded.

d_gene: TRBD1; j_gene: TRBJ2-1; abundance: few; v_gene: TRBV7-9; CDR3aa: CASSLVLTGDFYNEQFF; CDR3nt: TGTGCCAGCAGCTTAGTTTTGACAGGGGATTTCTACAATGAGCAGTTCTTC
d_gene: NA; j_gene: TRBJ2-5; abundance: few; v_gene: TRBV19; CDR3aa: CASSRASETQYF; CDR3nt: TGTGCCAGTAGTAGGGCCTCCGAGACCCAGTACTTC
d_gene: TRBD1; j_gene: TRBJ1-5; abundance: NA; v_gene: TRBV5-1; CDR3aa: CASSLTGEVYQPQHF; CDR3nt: TGCGCCAGCAGCTTGACAGGGGAGGTGTATCAGCCCCAGCATTTT
d_gene: TRBD2; j_gene: TRBJ2-4; abundance: few; v_gene: TRBV28; CDR3aa: CASSLRPRGSAKNIQYF; CDR3nt: TGTGCCAGCAGTTTACGGCCGCGGGGGTCCGCCAAAAACATTCAGTACTTC
d_gene: NA; j_gene: TRBJ2-7; abundance: NA; v_gene: TRBV28; CDR3aa: CASSDPGAEQYF; CDR3nt: TGTGCCAGCAGTGATCCAGGGGCCGAGCAGTACTTC
d_gene: TRBD2; j_gene: TRBJ2-5; abundance: NA; v_gene: TRBV10-3; CDR3aa: CAISEAYGLAAQETQYF; CDR3nt: TGTGCCATCAGTGAAGCATATGGACTAGCGGCGCAAGAGACCCAGTACTTC
d_gene: TRBD1; j_gene: TRBJ2-4; abundance: NA; v_gene: TRBV28; CDR3aa: CASSLWDRGQNIQYF; CDR3nt: TGTGCCAGCAGTTTGTGGGACAGGGGTCAAAACATTCAGTACTTC
d_gene: TRBD2; j_gene: TRBJ2-5; abundance: NA; v_gene: TRBV4-2; CDR3aa: CASSQDRSGRQETQYF; CDR3nt: TGTGCCAGCAGCCAAGACAGAAGCGGGAGACAAGAGACCCAGTACTTC
d_gene: NA; j_gene: TRBJ1-1; abundance: NA; v_gene: TRBV5-1; CDR3aa: CASGLGGSGTEAFF; CDR3nt: TGCGCCAGCGGACTTGGTGGGTCGGGCACTGAAGCTTTCTTT
d_gene: TRBD1; j_gene: TRBJ2-7; abundance: NA; v_gene: TRBV28; CDR3aa: CASSGQGARSYEQYF; CDR3nt: TGTGCCAGCAGTGGACAGGGGGCGCGGTCCTACGAGCAGTACTTC
d_gene: TRBD2; j_gene: TRBJ2-1; abundance: few; v_gene: TRBV2; CDR3aa: CASSRPGLAGVHNEQFF; CDR3nt: TGTGCCAGCAGTCGCCCGGGACTAGCGGGGGTACACAATGAGCAGTTCTTC
d_gene: NA; j_gene: TRBJ2-4; abundance: few; v_gene: TRBV5-4; CDR3aa: CASSLGVIQYF; CDR3nt: TGTGCCAGCAGCTTGGGCGTCATTCAGTACTTC
d_gene: NA; j_gene: TRBJ1-2; abundance: few; v_gene: TRBV6-5; CDR3aa: CASTGGGRGVKGYTF; CDR3nt: TGTGCCAGCACCGGGGGAGGCCGCGGGGTAAAGGGCTACACCTTC
d_gene: NA; j_gene: TRBJ2-5; abundance: NA; v_gene: TRBV4-2; CDR3aa: CASSQSLLNQETQYF; CDR3nt: TGTGCCAGCAGCCAATCTCTACTGAACCAAGAGACCCAGTACTTC
d_gene: TRBD2; j_gene: TRBJ2-3; abundance: few; v_gene: TRBV6-1; CDR3aa: CASSDFSGSSPDTQYF; CDR3nt: TGTGCCAGCAGTGACTTTAGCGGGAGTTCCCCAGATACGCAGTATTTT
d_gene: TRBD1; j_gene: TRBJ2-3; abundance: NA; v_gene: TRBV19; CDR3aa: CASSIDALTGGQDTQYF; CDR3nt: TGTGCCAGTAGTATAGATGCCCTGACAGGGGGCCAAGATACGCAGTATTTT
d_gene: NA; j_gene: TRBJ2-7; abundance: NA; v_gene: TRBV28; CDR3aa: CASSLVRIRRSLF; CDR3nt: TGTGCCAGCAGTTTAGTCAGGATCCGCAGAAGCCTCTTC
d_gene: TRBD1; j_gene: TRBJ1-5; abundance: few; v_gene: TRBV2; CDR3aa: CASSPQGAHQPQHF; CDR3nt: TGTGCCAGCAGTCCTCAGGGGGCGCATCAGCCCCAGCATTTT
d_gene: NA; j_gene: TRBJ1-3; abundance: few; v_gene: TRBV29-1; CDR3aa: CSVRQALSGNTIYF; CDR3nt: TGCAGCGTTCGTCAAGCTCTCTCTGGAAACACCATATATTTT
d_gene: NA; j_gene: TRBJ2-7; abundance: few; v_gene: TRBV7-2; CDR3aa: CASSSGGRGVANEQYF; CDR3nt: TGTGCCAGCAGCTCCGGGGGCAGGGGGGTAGCAAACGAGCAGTACTTC
d_gene: TRBD1; j_gene: TRBJ2-7; abundance: few; v_gene: TRBV10-3; CDR3aa: CAIGQGLFSYEQYF; CDR3nt: TGTGCCATTGGACAGGGTTTATTCTCCTACGAGCAGTACTTC
d_gene: NA; j_gene: TRBJ2-3; abundance: few; v_gene: TRBV5-1; CDR3aa: CASSPGTYTDTQYF; CDR3nt: TGCGCCAGCAGCCCCGGGACTTACACAGATACGCAGTATTTT
d_gene: NA; j_gene: TRBJ2-3; abundance: few; v_gene: TRBV19; CDR3aa: CASRRGDTQYF; CDR3nt: TGTGCCAGTAGACGGGGAGATACGCAGTATTTT
d_gene: TRBD2; j_gene: TRBJ2-1; abundance: NA; v_gene: TRBV6-5; CDR3aa: CASSSTSGSFDEQFF; CDR3nt: TGTGCCAGCAGTTCGACTAGCGGGAGTTTCGATGAGCAGTTCTTC
d_gene: NA; j_gene: TRBJ1-5; abundance: NA; v_gene: TRBV19; CDR3aa: CASREVGQPQHF; CDR3nt: TGTGCCAGCAGGGAGGTAGGTCAGCCCCAGCATTTT
d_gene: TRBD1; j_gene: TRBJ1-2; abundance: few; v_gene: TRBV11-2; CDR3aa: CASSRTGDGGYTF; CDR3nt: TGTGCCAGCAGCCGGACAGGGGACGGGGGCTACACCTTC
d_gene: NA; j_gene: TRBJ2-7; abundance: NA; v_gene: TRBV30; CDR3aa: CAWSRETYEQYF; CDR3nt: TGTGCCTGGAGCCGGGAAACCTACGAGCAGTACTTC
d_gene: NA; j_gene: TRBJ2-6; abundance: few; v_gene: TRBV7-8; CDR3aa: CASSPHRRGAGVLLSGANVLTF; CDR3nt: TGTGCCAGCAGCCCACATCGCCGGGGGGCGGGGGTCCTCCTCTCTGGGGCCAACGTCCTGACTTTC
d_gene: TRBD2; j_gene: TRBJ2-7; abundance: few; v_gene: TRBV4-2; CDR3aa: CASSQGTSGISYEQYF; CDR3nt: TGTGCCAGCAGCCAAGGCACTAGCGGGATCTCCTACGAGCAGTACTTC